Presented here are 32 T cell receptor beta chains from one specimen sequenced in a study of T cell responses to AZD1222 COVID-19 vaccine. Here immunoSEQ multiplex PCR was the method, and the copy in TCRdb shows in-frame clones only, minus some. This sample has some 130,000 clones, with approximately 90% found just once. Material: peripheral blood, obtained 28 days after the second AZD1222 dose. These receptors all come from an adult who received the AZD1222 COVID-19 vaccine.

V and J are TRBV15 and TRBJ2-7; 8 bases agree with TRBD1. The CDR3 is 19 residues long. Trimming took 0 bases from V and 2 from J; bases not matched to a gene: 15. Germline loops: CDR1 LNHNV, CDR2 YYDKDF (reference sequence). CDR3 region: CATSRDLLSQGEQPYEQYF. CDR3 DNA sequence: TGTGCCACCAGCAGAGATCTTTTATCACAGGGGGAACAACCCTACGAGCAGTACTTC.

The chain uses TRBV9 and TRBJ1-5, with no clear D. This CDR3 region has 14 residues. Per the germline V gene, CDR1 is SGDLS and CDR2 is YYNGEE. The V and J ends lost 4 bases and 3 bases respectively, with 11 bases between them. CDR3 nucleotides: TGTGCCAGCAGCCCCGGAGGGCCCAATCAGCCCCAGCATTTT. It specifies CASSPGGPNQPQHF.

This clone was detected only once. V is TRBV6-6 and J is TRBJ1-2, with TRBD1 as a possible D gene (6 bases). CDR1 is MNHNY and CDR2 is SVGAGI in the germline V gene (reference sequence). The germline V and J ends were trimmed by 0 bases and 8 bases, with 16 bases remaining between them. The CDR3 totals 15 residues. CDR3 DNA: TGTGCCAGCAGTTACTCCAGTCGGGGGGCGGGAGGCTACACCTTC. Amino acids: CASSYSSRGAGGYTF.

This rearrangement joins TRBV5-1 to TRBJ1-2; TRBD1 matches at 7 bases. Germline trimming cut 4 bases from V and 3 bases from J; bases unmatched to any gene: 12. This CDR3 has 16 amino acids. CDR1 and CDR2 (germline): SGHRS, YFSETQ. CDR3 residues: CASSVGRGQMDYGYTF. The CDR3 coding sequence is TGCGCCAGCAGCGTTGGGAGGGGGCAGATGGACTATGGCTACACCTTC.

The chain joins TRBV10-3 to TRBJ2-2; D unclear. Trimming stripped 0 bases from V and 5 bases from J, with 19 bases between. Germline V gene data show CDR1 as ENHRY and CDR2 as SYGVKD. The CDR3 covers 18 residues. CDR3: CAISESYLVRKDTGELFF. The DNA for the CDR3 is TGTGCCATCAGTGAGTCGTATCTGGTCAGAAAGGATACCGGGGAGCTGTTTTTT.

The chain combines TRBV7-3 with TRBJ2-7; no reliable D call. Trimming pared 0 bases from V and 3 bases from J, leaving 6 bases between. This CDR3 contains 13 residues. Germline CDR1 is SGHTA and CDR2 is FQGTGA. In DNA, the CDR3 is TGTGCCAGCAGCTTAACTACCGACTACGAGCAGTACTTC. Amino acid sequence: CASSLTTDYEQYF.

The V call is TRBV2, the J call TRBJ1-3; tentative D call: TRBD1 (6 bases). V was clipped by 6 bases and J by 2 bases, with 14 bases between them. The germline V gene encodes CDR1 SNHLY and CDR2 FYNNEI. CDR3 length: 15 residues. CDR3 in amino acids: CASSSQGAAGNTIYF. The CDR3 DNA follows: TGTGCCAGCAGCTCACAGGGAGCTGCTGGAAACACCATATATTTT.

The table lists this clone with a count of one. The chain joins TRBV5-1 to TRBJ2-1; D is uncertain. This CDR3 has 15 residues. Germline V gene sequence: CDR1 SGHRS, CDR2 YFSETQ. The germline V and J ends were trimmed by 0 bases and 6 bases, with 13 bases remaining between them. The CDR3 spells CASSLGTALINEQFF. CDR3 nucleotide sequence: TGCGCCAGCAGCTTGGGTACAGCGCTAATCAATGAGCAGTTCTTC.

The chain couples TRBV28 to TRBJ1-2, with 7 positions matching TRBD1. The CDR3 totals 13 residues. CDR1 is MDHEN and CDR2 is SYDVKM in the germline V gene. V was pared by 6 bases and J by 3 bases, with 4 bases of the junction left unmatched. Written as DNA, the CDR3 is TGTGCCAGCAGAACAACAGGGGACTATGGCTACACCTTC. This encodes CASRTTGDYGYTF.

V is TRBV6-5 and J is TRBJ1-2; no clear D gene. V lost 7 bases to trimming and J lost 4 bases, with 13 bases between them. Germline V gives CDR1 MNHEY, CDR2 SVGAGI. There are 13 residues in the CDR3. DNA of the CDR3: TGTGCCAGCAATCATCAAACTAGCTATGGCTACACCTTC. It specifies CASNHQTSYGYTF.

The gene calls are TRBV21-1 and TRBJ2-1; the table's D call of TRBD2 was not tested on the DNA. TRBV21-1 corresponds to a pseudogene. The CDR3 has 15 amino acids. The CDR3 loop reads CASSNGGAAVPEQFF. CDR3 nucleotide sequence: TGTGCCAGCAGCAATGGGGGGGCGGCGGTTCCCGAGCAGTTCTTC.

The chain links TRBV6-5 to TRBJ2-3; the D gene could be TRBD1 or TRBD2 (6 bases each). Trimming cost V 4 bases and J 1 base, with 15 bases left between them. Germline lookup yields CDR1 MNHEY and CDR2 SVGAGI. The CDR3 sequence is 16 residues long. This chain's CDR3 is CASSSGRGGRTDTQYF. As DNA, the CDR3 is TGTGCCAGCAGTTCCGGCAGAGGGGGGCGCACAGATACGCAGTATTTT.

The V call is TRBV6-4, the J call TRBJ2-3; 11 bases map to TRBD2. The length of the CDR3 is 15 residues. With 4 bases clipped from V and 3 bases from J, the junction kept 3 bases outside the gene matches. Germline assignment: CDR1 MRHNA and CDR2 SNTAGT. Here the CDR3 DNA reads TGTGCCAGCAGTGTCCTAGCGGGAGGTACAGATACGCAGTATTTT. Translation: CASSVLAGGTDTQYF.

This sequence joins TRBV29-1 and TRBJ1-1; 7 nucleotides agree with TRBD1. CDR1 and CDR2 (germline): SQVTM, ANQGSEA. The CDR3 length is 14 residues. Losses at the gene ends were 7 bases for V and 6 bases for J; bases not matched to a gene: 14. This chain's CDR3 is CSGAGGQGGAEAFF. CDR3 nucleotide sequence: TGCAGCGGTGCCGGGGGCCAAGGGGGCGCTGAAGCTTTCTTT.

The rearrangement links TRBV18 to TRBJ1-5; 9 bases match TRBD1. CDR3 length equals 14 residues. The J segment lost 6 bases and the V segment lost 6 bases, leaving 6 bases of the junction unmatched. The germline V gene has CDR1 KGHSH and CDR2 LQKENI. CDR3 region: CASSADRGSQPQHF. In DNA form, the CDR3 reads TGTGCCAGCTCCGCGGACAGGGGCAGTCAGCCCCAGCATTTT.

The CDR3 reads CASSWDRPGYEQYF. The CDR3 DNA reads as TGCGCCAGCAGCTGGGACAGGCCGGGCTACGAGCAGTACTTC. This chain connects TRBV5-1 to TRBJ2-7, with TRBD1 identical over 8 bases. The V segment lost 3 bases and the J segment 3 bases; nucleotides outside the gene matches: 5. The length of the CDR3 is 14 residues. In germline, CDR1 is SGHRS, CDR2 YFSETQ.

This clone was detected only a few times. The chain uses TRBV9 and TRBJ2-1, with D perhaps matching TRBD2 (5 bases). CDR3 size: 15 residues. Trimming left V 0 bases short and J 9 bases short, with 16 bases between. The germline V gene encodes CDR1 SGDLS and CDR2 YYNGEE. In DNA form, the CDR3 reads TGTGCCAGCAGCGTAGTGGGTTATATAGGGAGTGAGCAGTTCTTC. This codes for CASSVVGYIGSEQFF.

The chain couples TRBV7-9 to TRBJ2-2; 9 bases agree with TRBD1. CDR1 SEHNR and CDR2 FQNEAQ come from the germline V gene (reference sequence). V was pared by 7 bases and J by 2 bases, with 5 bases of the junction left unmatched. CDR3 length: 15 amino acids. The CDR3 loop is CASTLGQGNTGELFF. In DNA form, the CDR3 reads TGTGCCAGCACCCTGGGACAGGGAAACACCGGGGAGCTGTTTTTT.

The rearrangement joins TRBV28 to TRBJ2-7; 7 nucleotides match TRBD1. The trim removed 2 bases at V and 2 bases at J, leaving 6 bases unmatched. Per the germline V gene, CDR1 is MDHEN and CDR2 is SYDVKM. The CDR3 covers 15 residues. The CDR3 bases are TGTGCCAGCAGTTTAACCGGGACAGTTACCTACGAGCAGTACTTC. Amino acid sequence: CASSLTGTVTYEQYF.

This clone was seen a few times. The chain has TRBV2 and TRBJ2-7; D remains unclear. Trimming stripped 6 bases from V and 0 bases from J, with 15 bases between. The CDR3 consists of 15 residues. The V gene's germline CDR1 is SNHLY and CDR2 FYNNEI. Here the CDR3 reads CASSFEAGSSYEQYF. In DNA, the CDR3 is TGTGCCAGCAGCTTCGAGGCAGGTAGCTCCTACGAGCAGTACTTC.

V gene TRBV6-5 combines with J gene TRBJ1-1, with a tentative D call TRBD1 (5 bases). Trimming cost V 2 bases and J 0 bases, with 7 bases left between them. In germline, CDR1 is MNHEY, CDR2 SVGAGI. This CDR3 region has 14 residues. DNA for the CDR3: TGTGCCAGCAGTTACGCAGGGATGAACACTGAAGCTTTCTTT. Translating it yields CASSYAGMNTEAFF.

In nucleotides, the CDR3 is TGTGCCAGCACCCCAACGACAGCCAATCAGCCCCAGCATTTT. It translates to CASTPTTANQPQHF. The gene calls are TRBV6-5 and TRBJ1-5; D might be TRBD1 (5 bases). The V end lost 7 bases, the J end lost 3 bases, and 13 bases lay between the germline ends. Germline CDR1 and CDR2: MNHEY and SVGAGI. The CDR3 is 14 residues long.

The CDR3 bases are TGTGCCAGCAGCTTTACTAGCGGGAGATTAGATACGCAGTATTTT. Translated: CASSFTSGRLDTQYF. The chain joins TRBV7-8 to TRBJ2-3; TRBD2 matches 11 bases. The CDR3 is made up of 15 amino acids. J was trimmed by 5 bases and V by 3 bases; bases with no gene match: 4. Looked up from germline, CDR1 is SGHVS and CDR2 is FQNEAQ.

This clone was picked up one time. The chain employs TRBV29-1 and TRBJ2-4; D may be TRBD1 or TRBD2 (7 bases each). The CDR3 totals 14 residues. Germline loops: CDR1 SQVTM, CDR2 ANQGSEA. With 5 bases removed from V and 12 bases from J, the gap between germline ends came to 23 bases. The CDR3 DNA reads TGCAGCGTTCCTGACAGGGAGGGACGTGTGGATCAGTACTTC. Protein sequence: CSVPDREGRVDQYF.

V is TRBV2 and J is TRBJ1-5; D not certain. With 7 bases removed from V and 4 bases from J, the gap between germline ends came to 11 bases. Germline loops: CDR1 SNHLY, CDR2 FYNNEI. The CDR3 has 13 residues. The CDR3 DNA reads TGTGCCAGCAAAGTCCAGATGAATCAGCCCCAGCATTTT. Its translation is CASKVQMNQPQHF.

The CDR3 nucleotides read TGTGCCAGCAGTCCTCAGGGAGGGGGAGAGACCCAGTACTTC. Protein: CASSPQGGGETQYF. The chain carries TRBV2 and TRBJ2-5, with a weak D call TRBD2 (7 bases). V was shortened by 5 bases and J by 4 bases, with 14 bases between the two germline ends. Germline V gene lookup returns CDR1 SNHLY and CDR2 FYNNEI. This CDR3 is 14 amino acids long.

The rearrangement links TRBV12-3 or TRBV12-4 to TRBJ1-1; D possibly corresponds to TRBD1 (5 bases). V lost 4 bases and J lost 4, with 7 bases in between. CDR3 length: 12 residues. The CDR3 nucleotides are TGTGCCAGCAGTTACGGGGGCACTGAAGCTTTCTTT. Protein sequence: CASSYGGTEAFF.

Written as DNA, the CDR3 is TGTGCCAGCAGTCTGACTAGCCGCGCAGATACGCAGTATTTT. Translated: CASSLTSRADTQYF. V gene TRBV6-6 combines with J gene TRBJ2-3; 7 positions match TRBD2. Germline-derived CDR1 and CDR2 are MNHNY and SVGAGI (reference sequence). CDR3 length: 14 residues. V dropped 5 bases and J dropped 4; count of bases not matched to a gene: 6.

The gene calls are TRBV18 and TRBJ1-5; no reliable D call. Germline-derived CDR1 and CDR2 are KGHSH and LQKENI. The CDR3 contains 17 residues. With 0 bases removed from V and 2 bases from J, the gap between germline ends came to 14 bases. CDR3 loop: CASSPPRDAGGNQPQHF. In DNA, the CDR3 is TGTGCCAGCTCACCACCCCGTGACGCCGGGGGCAATCAGCCCCAGCATTTT. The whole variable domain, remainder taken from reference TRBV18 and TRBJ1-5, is NAGVMQNPRHLVRRRGQEARLRCSPMKGHSHVYWYRQLPEEGLKFMVYLQKENIIDESGMPKERFSAEFPKEGPSILRIQQVVRGDSAAYFCASSPPRDAGGNQPQHFGDGTRLSIL.

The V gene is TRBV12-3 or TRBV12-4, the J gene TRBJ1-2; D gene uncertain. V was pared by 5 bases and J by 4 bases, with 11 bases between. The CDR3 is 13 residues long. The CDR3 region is CASSPFTGYGYTF. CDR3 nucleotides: TGTGCCAGCAGTCCTTTCACGGGCTATGGCTACACCTTC.

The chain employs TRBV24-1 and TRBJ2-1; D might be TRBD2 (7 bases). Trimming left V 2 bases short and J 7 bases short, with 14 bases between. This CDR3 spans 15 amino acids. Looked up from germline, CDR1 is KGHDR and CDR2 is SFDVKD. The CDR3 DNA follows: TGTGCCACCAGTGATTCCAGGGGAGCGGGGAATGAGCAGTTCTTC. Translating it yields CATSDSRGAGNEQFF.

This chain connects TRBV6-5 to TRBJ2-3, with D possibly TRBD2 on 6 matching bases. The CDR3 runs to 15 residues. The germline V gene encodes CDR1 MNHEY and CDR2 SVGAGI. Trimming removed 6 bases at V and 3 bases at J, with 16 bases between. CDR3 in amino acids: CASRDLGRETDTQYF. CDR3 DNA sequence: TGTGCCAGCAGGGACCTGGGACGGGAGACAGATACGCAGTATTTT.